What follows is one T cell receptor beta chain and its context. The antigen is not known. The data originate from a study of cytomegalovirus exposure and HLA in healthy donors. Study observations and caveats: Several V segments, TRBV6-2 and TRBV6-3 among them, could not be told apart and were dropped.

13 Jbeta primers and 60 Vbeta primers were used for the PCR. The repertoire was sequenced with immunoSEQ multiplex PCR; TCRdb's copy has only in-frame clones and lacks some. The sample table sets out about 140,000 clones. The CDR3 contains 14 residues. Losses at the gene ends were 2 bases for V and 7 bases for J; bases not matched to a gene: 5. Germline V gives CDR1 MDHEN, CDR2 SYDVKM. The V call is TRBV28, the J call TRBJ2-5; 9 bases agree with TRBD2. The sample comprised PBMCs. The receptor was derived from a male donor in good health and CMV-seronegative. DNA of the CDR3: TGTGCCAGCAGTTTACCTAGCGGGGCTGGGACCCAGTACTTC. Translation: CASSLPSGAGTQYF.